The sequence of this T cell receptor beta chain was determined in a study of blood T cell repertoires in COVID-19. For the study at large: The cDNA or gDNA used as material had been derived from T cells, B-cell-depleted T cells, or PBMCs.

V shed 6 bases, J shed 1 base, and the junction held 5 bases outside the gene matches. The germline V gene has CDR1 LNHDA and CDR2 SQIVND (reference sequence). CDR3 length: 14 residues. The authors' processing: Reference gene primers were amplified, and this amplification served to estimate nucleated cell counts. Sequenced by immunoSEQ multiplex PCR; TCRdb stores in-frame clones only, minus some. V and J calls and clone size are copied from that table; D and trimming were computed from the DNA. Of roughly 190,000 clones listed, around four fifths are singletons. The rearrangement links TRBV19 to TRBJ2-5, with 7 bases identical to TRBD2. The sample was peripheral blood. This TCR derives from a woman between 40 and 50 years old with acute or convalescent COVID-19. CDR3: CASRPIAGQETQYF. CDR3 sequence (DNA): TGTGCCAGTAGGCCGATAGCGGGCCAAGAGACCCAGTACTTC.